The present T cell receptor (beta chain) was sequenced within a study of lymphopenia after photon versus proton radiotherapy (dated by TCRdb to between 2018 and 2021). Notes on the research overall: Photon and proton radiation therapy were compared by the study for their immunological effects in patients with gastrointestinal tumors who developed high-grade lymphopenia. A cohort of around 21 patients with gastrointestinal tumors who received either photon or proton therapy and subsequently developed lymphopenia was included. The goal of the study was to characterize the differences between the two radiation modalities in how they affect the immune system.

The library came from the immunoSEQ multiplex PCR assay. T cell repertoires were profiled with deep sequencing of rearranged TCR beta loci together with multiparametric flow cytometry. TCRdb re-hosts the immuneACCESS table, in-frame sequences only. Its copies lack some clones; in the studies checked, an unresolved V gene accounts for under half of them, and the cause for the rest is not known. For this sample the table gives some 170,000 clones, of which about 88% were detected only once. The top ten clones comprise around 4.6% of the sample. Measured from the cysteine to the phenylalanine, the CDR3 is 12 residues long. The DNA shown is the 36-base CDR3, in frame from base 1. From a lookup of the germline V gene (reference sequence), CDR1 and CDR2 are SEHNR and FQNEAQ. The junction shows trimming of 6 bases on V and 6 bases on J, plus 12 bases between the germline ends. Concerning this clone itself: There is no known antigen for this receptor. Per-base quality was not reported, and no clone a single base away is much larger than it.

What the work shows at the level of the full study, not this receptor alone: Relative stability during treatment was observed in proton-treated patients, whereas loss of naive T cells and TCR diversity and gain of effector/memory populations were observed in photon-treated patients. Across the cohort, among patients who died, a greater drop in TCR diversity after the nadir was inversely correlated with overall survival time. The survival association was assessed only in patients who died, and the authors presented better survival with proton therapy as a possibility rather than a demonstrated result. After the lymphocyte count nadir, oligoclonal expansion, especially of CD8+ Temra cells, was observed in photon-treated repertoires, and the drop in diversity was driven by this expansion.

Sample: peripheral blood, taken from a patient treated with photon-based radiotherapy. Rearrangement joined TRBV7-9 to TRBJ2-7, with TRBD1 as a weak D call on 5 bases. This TCR derives from a man aged 45 to 65 with gastric cancer. The CDR3 reads CASSPTQGEQYF. The sequenced DNA: TGTGCCAGCAGTCCGACCCAGGGCGAGCAGTACTTC. Reference TRBV7-9 and TRBJ2-7 proteins supply the regions before and after the CDR3; the full variable domain is: DTGVSQNPRHKITKRGQNVTFRCDPISEHNRLYWYRQTLGQGPEFLTYFQNEAQLEKSRLLSDRFSAERPKGSFSTLEIQRTEQGDSAMYLCASSPTQGEQYFGPGTRLTVT.